The clone carrying this T cell receptor beta chain is a singleton in its sample. Its antigen is unknown. TCRdb keeps only in-frame clones here, not all; method: immunoSEQ multiplex PCR. The profile shows roughly 770,000 clones, 90% to 97% of them singletons. The germline V and J ends were trimmed by 1 base and 3 bases, with 19 bases remaining between them. The germline V gene has CDR1 GTSNPN and CDR2 SVGIG (reference sequence). This CDR3 region has 16 residues. These data come from a study of shared clonotypes between healthy human individuals. Across the study: Used for every donor were three CD4 naive, three CD4 memory, two CD8 naive and one CD8 memory plate. Study-wide results and limits: Naive CD4 clonotypes overlapped across a few donors at around 4.7%.

CD45RO-negative, CCR7-positively selected cells formed the naive CD8 fraction, excluding terminally differentiated effector memory CD45RA+ cells. This chain uses TRBV30 with TRBJ2-7; a possible D gene is TRBD1 (6 bases). The origin of this receptor is a man between 25 and 39 years old in good health. Sequencing was performed on naive CD8+ T cells sorted from blood. The CDR3 spells CAWSARHTGSGYEQYF. CDR3 coding DNA: TGTGCCTGGAGTGCACGACATACAGGGTCGGGCTACGAGCAGTACTTC. The full variable domain, completed using reference TRBV30 and TRBJ2-7, is SQTIHQWPATLVQPVGSPLSLECTVEGTSNPNLYWYRQAAGRGLQLLFYSVGIGQISSEVPQNLSASRPQDRQFILSSKKLLLSDSGFYLCAWSARHTGSGYEQYFGPGTRLTVT.